The following is a T cell receptor beta chain sequence with its context. The sample belongs to a study of tumor-infiltrating lymphocytes in oesophageal squamous cell carcinoma. CDR3 length: 11 residues. In TCRdb, the PCR reads were re-called with MiXCR into one record per CDR3 protein. The sample holds 12,000 or so distinct CDR3 sequences, about 55% seen once. Input material: esophageal tumor tissue. This chain connects TRBV12-3 or TRBV12-4 to TRBJ2-7; D unclear. The closer fit of TRBJ2-1 to the DNA end suggests the J call may be wrong. This TCR was recovered from a female donor with esophageal squamous cell carcinoma. CDR3 amino acids: CASSPFNEQFF. The CDR3 nucleotides read TGTGCCAGCAGCCCGTTCAATGAGCAGTTCTTC.